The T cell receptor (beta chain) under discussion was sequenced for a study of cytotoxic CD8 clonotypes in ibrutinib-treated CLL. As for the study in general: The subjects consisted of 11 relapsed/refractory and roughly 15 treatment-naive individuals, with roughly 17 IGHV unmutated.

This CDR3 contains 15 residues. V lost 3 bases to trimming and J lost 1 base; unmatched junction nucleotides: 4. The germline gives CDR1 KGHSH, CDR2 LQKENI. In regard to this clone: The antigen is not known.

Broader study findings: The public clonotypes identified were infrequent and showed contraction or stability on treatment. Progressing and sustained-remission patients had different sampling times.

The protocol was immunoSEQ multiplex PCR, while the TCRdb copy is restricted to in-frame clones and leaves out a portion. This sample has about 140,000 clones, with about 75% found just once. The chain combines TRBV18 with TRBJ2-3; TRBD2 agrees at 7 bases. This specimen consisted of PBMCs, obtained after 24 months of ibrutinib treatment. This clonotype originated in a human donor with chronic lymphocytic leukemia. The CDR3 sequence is CASSPVGGGTDTQYF. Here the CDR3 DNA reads TGTGCCAGCTCACCGGTGGGGGGGGGCACAGATACGCAGTATTTT.